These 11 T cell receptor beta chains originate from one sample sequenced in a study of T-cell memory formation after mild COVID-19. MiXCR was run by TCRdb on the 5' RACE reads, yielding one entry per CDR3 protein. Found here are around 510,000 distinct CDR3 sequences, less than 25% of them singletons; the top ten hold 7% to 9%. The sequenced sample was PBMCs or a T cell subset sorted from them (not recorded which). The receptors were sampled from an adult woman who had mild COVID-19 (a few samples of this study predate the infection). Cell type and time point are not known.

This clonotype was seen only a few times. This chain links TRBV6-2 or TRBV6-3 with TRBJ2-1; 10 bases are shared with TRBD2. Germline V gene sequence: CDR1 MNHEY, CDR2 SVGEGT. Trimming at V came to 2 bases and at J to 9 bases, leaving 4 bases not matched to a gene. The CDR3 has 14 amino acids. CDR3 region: CASSYGLAGAEQFF. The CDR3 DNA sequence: TGTGCCAGCAGTTACGGCCTAGCGGGAGCTGAGCAGTTCTTC.

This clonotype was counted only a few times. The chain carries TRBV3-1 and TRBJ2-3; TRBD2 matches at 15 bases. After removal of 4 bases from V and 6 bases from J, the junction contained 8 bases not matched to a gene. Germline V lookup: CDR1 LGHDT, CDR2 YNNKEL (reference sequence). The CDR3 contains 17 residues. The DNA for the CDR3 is TGTGCCAGCAGCCCCGGAGGACTAGCGGGAGGGTTGGATACGCAGTATTTT. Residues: CASSPGGLAGGLDTQYF.

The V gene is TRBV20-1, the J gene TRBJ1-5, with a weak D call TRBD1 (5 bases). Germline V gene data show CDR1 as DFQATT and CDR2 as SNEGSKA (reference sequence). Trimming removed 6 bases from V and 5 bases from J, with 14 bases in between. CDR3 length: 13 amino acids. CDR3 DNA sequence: TGCAGTGCAATGACAGCGGCCGATCAGCCCCAGCATTTT. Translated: CSAMTAADQPQHF.

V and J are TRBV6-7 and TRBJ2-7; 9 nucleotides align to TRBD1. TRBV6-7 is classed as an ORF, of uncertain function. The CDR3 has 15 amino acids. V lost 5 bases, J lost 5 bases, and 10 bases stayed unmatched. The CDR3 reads CASSHRQGGHHEQYF. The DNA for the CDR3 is TGTGCCAGCAGTCACCGACAGGGGGGTCATCACGAGCAGTACTTC.

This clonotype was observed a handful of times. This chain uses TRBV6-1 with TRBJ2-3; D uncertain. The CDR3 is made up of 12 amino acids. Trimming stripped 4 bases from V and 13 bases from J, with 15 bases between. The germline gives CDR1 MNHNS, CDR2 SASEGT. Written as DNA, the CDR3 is TGTGCCAGCAGTGGGGAAATAAGTATGGAGTATTTT. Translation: CASSGEISMEYF.

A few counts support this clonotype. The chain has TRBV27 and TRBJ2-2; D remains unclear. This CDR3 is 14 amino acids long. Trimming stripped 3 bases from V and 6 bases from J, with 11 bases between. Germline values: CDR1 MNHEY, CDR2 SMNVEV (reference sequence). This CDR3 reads CASSFYPEAGELFF. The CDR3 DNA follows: TGTGCCAGCAGTTTTTACCCTGAAGCCGGGGAGCTGTTTTTT.

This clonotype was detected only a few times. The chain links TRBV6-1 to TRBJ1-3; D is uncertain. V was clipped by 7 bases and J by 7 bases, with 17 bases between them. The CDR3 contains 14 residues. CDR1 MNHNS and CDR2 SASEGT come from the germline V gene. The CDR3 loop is CASTKRQEGNTIYF. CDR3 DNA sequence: TGTGCCAGCACCAAGCGGCAGGAGGGTAACACCATATATTTT.

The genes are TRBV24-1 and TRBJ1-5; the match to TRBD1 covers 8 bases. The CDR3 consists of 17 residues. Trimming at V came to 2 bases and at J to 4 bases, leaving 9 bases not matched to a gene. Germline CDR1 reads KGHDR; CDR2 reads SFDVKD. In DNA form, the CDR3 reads TGTGCCACCAGTGATTCGACAGGGGTGGCGAGAAATCAGCCCCAGCATTTT. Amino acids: CATSDSTGVARNQPQHF.

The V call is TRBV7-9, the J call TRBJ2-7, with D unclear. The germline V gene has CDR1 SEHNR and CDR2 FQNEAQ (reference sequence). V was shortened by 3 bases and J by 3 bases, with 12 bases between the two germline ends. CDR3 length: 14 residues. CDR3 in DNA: TGTGCCAGCAGCTTCGAAGGTAAAGTCTACGAGCAGTACTTC. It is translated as CASSFEGKVYEQYF.

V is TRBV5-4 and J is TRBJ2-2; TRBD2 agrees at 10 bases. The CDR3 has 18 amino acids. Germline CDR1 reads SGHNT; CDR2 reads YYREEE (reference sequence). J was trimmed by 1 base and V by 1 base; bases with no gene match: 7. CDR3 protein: CASSLIIAGGMNTGELFF. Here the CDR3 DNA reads TGTGCCAGCAGCTTGATCATAGCGGGGGGCATGAACACCGGGGAGCTGTTTTTT.

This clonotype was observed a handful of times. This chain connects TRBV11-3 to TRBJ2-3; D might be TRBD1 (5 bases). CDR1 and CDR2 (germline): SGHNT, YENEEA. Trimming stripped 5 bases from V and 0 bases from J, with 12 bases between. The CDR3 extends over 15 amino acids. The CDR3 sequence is CASSRTPGSTDTQYF. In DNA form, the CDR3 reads TGTGCCAGCAGCCGGACCCCAGGGAGCACAGATACGCAGTATTTT.